This TCR beta chain stems from a study of Graves' ophthalmopathy and Graves' hyperthyroidism. Whole-study findings and limits: The model achieved approximately 71% sensitivity and under 75% specificity for ophthalmopathy progression.

The study amplified TCR beta CDR3 regions using RNA transcripts. RT-PCR in the first round used HTBI primers; a second-round multiplex PCR followed. TCRdb independently ran MiXCR on the multiplex PCR reads; one entry per CDR3 protein. The sample has about 700,000 distinct CDR3 sequences; roughly 41% are singletons. Germline V gene data show CDR1 as SEHNR and CDR2 as FQNEAQ (reference sequence). Trimming took 6 bases from V and 7 from J; bases not matched to a gene: 11. There are 15 residues in the CDR3. The source of the PBMCs was more than 9.5 ml of fresh peripheral blood. With respect to this clonotype: Its antigen is unidentified.

The clonotype was recovered from an adult man with Graves' ophthalmopathy. The J gene is TRBJ2-7, the V gene TRBV7-9; 11 bases line up with TRBD1. The sample comprised peripheral blood. The chain's CDR3 is CASSPRDRGSREQYF. CDR3 nucleotides: TGTGCCAGCAGTCCCCGGGACAGGGGGTCTCGGGAGCAGTACTTC.